Below, 30 T cell receptor beta chains from the same sample are listed, as sequenced in a study of shared clonotypes between healthy human individuals. This table comes from immunoSEQ multiplex PCR, and its TCRdb copy is limited to in-frame clones, with some not included. The sample yields 2,500,000 or so clones, around 94% seen once. Sequencing was carried out using naive CD4+ T cells sorted from blood. Regarding subset: CD45RA+ positively selected. Receptors were obtained from a man aged 18 to 30 in good health.

The rearrangement uses TRBV2 and TRBJ2-5; unclear D gene. Trimming pared 7 bases from V and 5 bases from J, leaving 8 bases between. There are 11 residues in the CDR3. Germline V gene sequence: CDR1 SNHLY, CDR2 FYNNEI. Written as DNA, the CDR3 is TGTGCCAGCACTCAATCGGAGACCCAGTACTTC. Amino acids: CASTQSETQYF.

The chain employs TRBV2 and TRBJ2-3; TRBD1 matches at 8 bases. Germline V CDR1 and CDR2: SNHLY, FYNNEI. CDR3 size: 16 residues. The V segment lost 7 bases and the J segment 3 bases; nucleotides outside the gene matches: 12. The CDR3 region is CASTLEGQGTTDTQYF. In DNA form, the CDR3 reads TGTGCCAGCACCCTAGAAGGACAGGGAACGACAGATACGCAGTATTTT.

This rearrangement joins TRBV2 to TRBJ2-3; a possible D gene is TRBD2 (5 bases). The V end lost 11 bases, the J end lost 0 bases, and 18 bases lay between the germline ends. Germline values: CDR1 SNHLY, CDR2 FYNNEI. This CDR3 has 15 residues. CDR3 DNA: TGTGCCTTTTCCCAGGCGGGCACTAGCACAGATACGCAGTATTTT. As protein: CAFSQAGTSTDTQYF. Complete variable domain (other parts from reference TRBV2 and TRBJ2-3): EPEVTQTPSHQVTQMGQEVILRCVPISNHLYFYWYRQILGQKVEFLVSFYNNEISEKSEIFDDQFSVERPDGSNFTLKIRSTKLEDSAMYFCAFSQAGTSTDTQYFGPGTRLTVL.

V is TRBV5-1 and J is TRBJ1-4; 10 bases are a match to TRBD1. The CDR3 is 15 residues long. After removal of 4 bases from V and 3 bases from J, the junction contained 3 bases not matched to a gene. Germline V gene data show CDR1 as SGHRS and CDR2 as YFSETQ. The CDR3, as DNA: TGCGCCAGCAGCCCAGGACAGGGGGCTAATGAAAAACTGTTTTTT. Translated: CASSPGQGANEKLFF.

Only one count was recorded for this clone. V is TRBV5-1 and J is TRBJ2-7, with 10 positions matching TRBD1. CDR3 length equals 14 residues. The junction had 5 bases not matched to a gene; V was cut back by 6 bases and J by 2 bases. Germline assignment: CDR1 SGHRS and CDR2 YFSETQ. DNA for the CDR3: TGCGCCAGCATGGGGGACAGGGGTCCCTACGAGCAGTACTTC. It encodes CASMGDRGPYEQYF.

The V and J genes are TRBV23-1 and TRBJ2-5, with TRBD2 matching over 12 bases. TRBV23-1 is sorted into the ORF group, with uncertain function. V was clipped by 2 bases and J by 5 bases; unmatched bases: 3. The CDR3 extends over 15 amino acids. CDR3 protein: CASSQALAGGETQYF. As DNA, the CDR3 is TGCGCCAGCAGTCAAGCCCTAGCGGGAGGGGAGACCCAGTACTTC.

J is TRBJ2-1 and V is TRBV30; D gene ambiguous. Germline V gene data show CDR1 as GTSNPN and CDR2 as SVGIG (reference sequence). The CDR3 contains 14 residues. Trimming shortened V by 0 bases and J by 8 bases, and 14 bases separated the two germline ends. The DNA for the CDR3 is TGTGCCTGGAGTGTACTGACAAGTGGGGATGAGCAGTTCTTC. This sequence encodes CAWSVLTSGDEQFF.

This chain joins TRBV28 and TRBJ2-1; TRBD1 is a possible D gene (7 bases). The germline V gene encodes CDR1 MDHEN and CDR2 SYDVKM. The CDR3 is 17 residues long. The V end lost 6 bases, the J end lost 7 bases, and 25 bases lay between the germline ends. CDR3 sequence (DNA): TGTGCCAGCAGAACCGGCGGGACAGCTGTAAGTAGGAATGAGCAGTTCTTC. As protein: CASRTGGTAVSRNEQFF.

The rearrangement joins TRBV5-8 to TRBJ2-7; 7 positions agree with TRBD2. Unmatched junction bases numbered 9, after V lost 4 bases and J lost 5 bases. This CDR3 contains 14 residues. Germline V gene data show CDR1 as SGHTS and CDR2 as YDEGEE. In nucleotides, the CDR3 is TGTGCCAGCAGCCCATGGGAGGGATTAAACGAGCAGTACTTC. Amino acid sequence: CASSPWEGLNEQYF.

The gene calls are TRBV28 and TRBJ1-1, with 9 bases fitting TRBD1. This CDR3 is built from 12 residues. V was pared by 10 bases and J by 5 bases, with 5 bases of the junction left unmatched. Per the germline V gene, CDR1 is MDHEN and CDR2 is SYDVKM. The CDR3 reads CATVQGATEAFF. CDR3 bases: TGTGCCACCGTACAGGGGGCAACTGAAGCTTTCTTT.

This clone has a single count. The CDR3: CASRSLGSGGVEGYTF. CDR3 coding DNA: TGTGCCAGTAGATCCCTTGGATCGGGCGGGGTAGAGGGCTACACCTTC. The rearrangement uses TRBV19 and TRBJ1-2; D remains ambiguous. The CDR3 contains 16 residues. Trimming shortened V by 6 bases and J by 8 bases, and 25 bases separated the two germline ends. Germline CDR1 is LNHDA and CDR2 is SQIVND (reference sequence).

V is TRBV7-9 and J is TRBJ1-3; TRBD1 might be the D (6 bases). This CDR3 is 15 amino acids long. Germline lookup yields CDR1 SEHNR and CDR2 FQNEAQ (reference sequence). V gave up 5 bases and J gave up 1 base, with 12 bases separating them. CDR3 in DNA: TGTGCCAGCAGCCCACAGGGAGGTTCTGGAAACACCATATATTTT. It translates to CASSPQGGSGNTIYF.

The table lists this clone with a count of one. The rearrangement joins TRBV7-8 to TRBJ2-1; a possible D gene is TRBD2 (6 bases). The germline V gene has CDR1 SGHVS and CDR2 FQNEAQ. CDR3 length: 15 residues. V was trimmed by 1 base and J by 12 bases, leaving 19 bases between them. The CDR3 DNA reads as TGTGCCAGCAGCTTAGACGGGAGTGTCCTAAACGCGCAGTTCTTC. Amino acids: CASSLDGSVLNAQFF.

The V and J genes are TRBV27 and TRBJ1-2, with D possibly matching TRBD1 (5 bases). The CDR3 covers 15 residues. Trimming stripped 6 bases from V and 8 bases from J, with 22 bases between. Germline assignment: CDR1 MNHEY and CDR2 SMNVEV (reference sequence). This CDR3 reads CASSLLRDGRGGYTF. CDR3 bases: TGTGCCAGCAGCCTTCTCCGGGACGGGAGGGGAGGCTACACCTTC.

The rearrangement joins TRBV2 to TRBJ2-7; the D gene is possibly TRBD1 (6 bases). CDR3 length equals 14 residues. V lost 7 bases, J lost 2 bases, and 15 bases lay in between. CDR1 and CDR2 from the germline V gene are SNHLY and FYNNEI. CDR3 in amino acids: CASNIYGQTYEQYF. The CDR3 nucleotides read TGTGCCAGCAATATATATGGACAGACCTACGAGCAGTACTTC.

The chain employs TRBV7-6 and TRBJ2-1, with a weak D call TRBD2 (6 bases). V was clipped by 1 base and J by 8 bases, with 15 bases between them. The CDR3 extends over 15 amino acids. The V gene's germline CDR1 is SGHVS and CDR2 FNYEAQ. CDR3 sequence reads: CASSLEGTGVYEQFF. CDR3 coding DNA: TGTGCCAGCAGCTTAGAAGGGACTGGGGTTTATGAGCAGTTCTTC.

V is TRBV5-1 and J is TRBJ2-1; 8 bases line up with TRBD2. Per germline, CDR1 SGHRS and CDR2 YFSETQ. V lost 5 bases to trimming and J lost 5 bases; unmatched junction nucleotides: 12. The CDR3 extends over 16 amino acids. CDR3 loop: CASSKSGSWLDNEQFF. DNA of the CDR3: TGCGCCAGCAGTAAGAGCGGGAGTTGGCTTGACAATGAGCAGTTCTTC.

This sequence joins TRBV29-1 and TRBJ1-5; D remains unclear. This CDR3 has 13 amino acids. Germline V gives CDR1 SQVTM, CDR2 ANQGSEA. Trimming cost V 5 bases and J 2 bases, with 10 bases left between them. CDR3 amino acids: CSVKDGGNQPQHF. The DNA for the CDR3 is TGCAGCGTTAAGGACGGGGGCAATCAGCCCCAGCATTTT.

The gene calls are TRBV30 and TRBJ1-4; D call uncertain. V dropped 2 bases and J dropped 8 bases, with 18 bases sitting between them. Germline V gives CDR1 GTSNPN, CDR2 SVGIG (reference sequence). The CDR3 is 15 residues long. This CDR3 is CAWSPGVTSAEKLFF. The DNA of the CDR3 is TGTGCCTGGAGTCCCGGGGTCACGTCGGCGGAAAAACTGTTTTTT. The entire variable domain, with the rest obtained from reference TRBV30 and TRBJ1-4, is as follows: SQTIHQWPATLVQPVGSPLSLECTVEGTSNPNLYWYRQAAGRGLQLLFYSVGIGQISSEVPQNLSASRPQDRQFILSSKKLLLSDSGFYLCAWSPGVTSAEKLFFGSGTQLSVL.

As DNA, the CDR3 is TGTGCCAGCAGCTCCGGGACAGGGGGCCCCAACACCATATATTTT. Residues: CASSSGTGGPNTIYF. The rearrangement uses TRBV7-6 and TRBJ1-3, with TRBD1 identical over 12 bases. Unmatched junction bases numbered 5, after V lost 4 bases and J lost 7 bases. The CDR3 extends over 15 amino acids. Germline CDR1 and CDR2: SGHVS and FNYEAQ.

The CDR3 DNA sequence: TGTGCCACCAGCAGAGCACCGCCCCGAGGAAGCTCCTACGAGCAGTACTTC. Translating it yields CATSRAPPRGSSYEQYF. The chain joins TRBV15 to TRBJ2-7, with unresolved D. With 1 base removed from V and 0 bases from J, the gap between germline ends came to 16 bases. This CDR3 has 17 residues. Germline CDR1 reads LNHNV; CDR2 reads YYDKDF (reference sequence).

The CDR3 is CATGGYMGNTEAFF. The DNA for the CDR3 is TGTGCCACTGGGGGGTATATGGGGAACACTGAAGCTTTCTTT. The chain links TRBV10-3 to TRBJ1-1; D possibly corresponds to TRBD1 (5 bases). Trimming removed 10 bases from V and 1 base from J, with 16 bases in between. This CDR3 contains 14 residues. CDR1 ENHRY and CDR2 SYGVKD come from the germline V gene.

This clone was counted between two and nine times. The gene calls are TRBV4-2 and TRBJ1-1; D unresolved. With 4 bases removed from V and 2 bases from J, the gap between germline ends came to 14 bases. Germline V lookup: CDR1 LGHNA, CDR2 YNFKEQ. This CDR3 region has 15 residues. The CDR3 coding sequence is TGTGCCAGCAGCCGGGGAGTGGCGGAAAACACTGAAGCTTTCTTT. Protein: CASSRGVAENTEAFF.

V and J are TRBV7-6 and TRBJ1-1; the D is unclear. Trimming cost V 5 bases and J 4 bases, with 11 bases left between them. CDR1 is SGHVS and CDR2 is FNYEAQ in the germline V gene. The CDR3 contains 13 residues. In DNA form, the CDR3 reads TGTGCCAGCAGCCAACTGGTGGGCACTGAAGCTTTCTTT. Protein: CASSQLVGTEAFF.

The rearrangement joins TRBV5-6 to TRBJ1-2, with 7 bases that match TRBD1. V shed 0 bases, J shed 6 bases, and the junction held 11 bases outside the gene matches. Germline V gene lookup returns CDR1 SGHDT and CDR2 YYEEEE. The CDR3 is 16 amino acids. The CDR3 spells CASSLGQGVSEHGYTF. DNA of the CDR3: TGTGCCAGCAGCTTGGGACAGGGTGTAAGTGAGCATGGCTACACCTTC.

The chain links TRBV11-3 to TRBJ2-3, with D tentatively TRBD2 (6 bases). Germline values: CDR1 SGHNT, CDR2 YENEEA. CDR3 size: 13 residues. The ends were cut back, 3 bases at V and 6 bases at J, with 10 bases in the middle. In DNA form, the CDR3 reads TGTGCCAGCAGCTTTCTTGGGGGGGATACGCAGTATTTT. It yields the protein CASSFLGGDTQYF.

The J gene is TRBJ2-3, the V gene TRBV19; D is unresolved. This CDR3 contains 14 residues. In germline, CDR1 is LNHDA, CDR2 SQIVND (reference sequence). V was pared by 3 bases and J by 3 bases, with 10 bases between. CDR3 nucleotide sequence: TGTGCCAGTAGTATCGGGCAGAGGACAGATACGCAGTATTTT. Translation: CASSIGQRTDTQYF.

This clone has just one count. CDR3 bases: TGTGCCAGCAGCTTAGGCCCCGGGGCAGGCGAGCAGTACTTC. Protein product: CASSLGPGAGEQYF. The chain has TRBV7-2 and TRBJ2-7; D is perhaps TRBD1 or TRBD2 (5 bases each). The CDR3 spans 14 residues. Germline values: CDR1 SGHTA, CDR2 FQGNSA. Between the trimmed V and J ends, which lost 1 base and 6 bases, there was a span of 13 bases.

This chain uses TRBV19 with TRBJ1-6, with a weak D call TRBD1 (6 bases). V was cut by 5 bases and J by 6 bases, with 11 bases left in between. The CDR3 consists of 14 residues. Germline loops: CDR1 LNHDA, CDR2 SQIVND (reference sequence). CDR3 nucleotide sequence: TGTGCCAGTAGTCTCAGGACAGTTAATTCACCCCTCCACTTT. It encodes CASSLRTVNSPLHF.

This chain links TRBV27 with TRBJ2-7; weak D call: TRBD1 (5 bases). V lost 4 bases to trimming and J lost 6 bases, with 10 bases between them. The CDR3 spans 12 residues. CDR1 and CDR2 from the germline V gene are MNHEY and SMNVEV (reference sequence). The CDR3 protein is CASSSPGLEQYF. The CDR3 coding sequence is TGTGCCAGCAGTTCTCCAGGGCTCGAGCAGTACTTC.